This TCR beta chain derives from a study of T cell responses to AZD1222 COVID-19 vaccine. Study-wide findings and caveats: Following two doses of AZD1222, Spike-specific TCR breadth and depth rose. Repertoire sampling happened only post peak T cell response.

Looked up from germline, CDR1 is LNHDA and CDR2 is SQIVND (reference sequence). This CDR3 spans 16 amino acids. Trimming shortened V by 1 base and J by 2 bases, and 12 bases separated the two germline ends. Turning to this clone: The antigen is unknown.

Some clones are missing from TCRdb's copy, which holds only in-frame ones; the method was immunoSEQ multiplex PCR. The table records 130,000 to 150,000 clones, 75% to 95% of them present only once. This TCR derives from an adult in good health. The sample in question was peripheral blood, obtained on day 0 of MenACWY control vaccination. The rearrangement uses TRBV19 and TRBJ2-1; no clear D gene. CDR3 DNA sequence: TGTGCCAGTAGTATAGGGTTGCGTAGAGCCTACAATGAGCAGTTCTTC. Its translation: CASSIGLRRAYNEQFF.